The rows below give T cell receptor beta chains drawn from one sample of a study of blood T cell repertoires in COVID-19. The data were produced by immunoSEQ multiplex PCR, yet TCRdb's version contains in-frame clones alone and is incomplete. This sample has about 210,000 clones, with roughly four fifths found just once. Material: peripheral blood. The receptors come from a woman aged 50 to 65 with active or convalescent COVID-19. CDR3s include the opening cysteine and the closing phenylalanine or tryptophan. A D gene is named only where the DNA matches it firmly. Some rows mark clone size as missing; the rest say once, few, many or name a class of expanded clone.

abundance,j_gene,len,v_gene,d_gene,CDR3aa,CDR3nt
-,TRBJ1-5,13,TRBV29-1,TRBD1,CSVEDREDQPQHF,TGCAGCGTTGAGGACAGGGAGGATCAGCCCCAGCATTTT
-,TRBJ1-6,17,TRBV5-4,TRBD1,CASSLNQGGSYNSPLHF,TGTGCCAGCAGCTTGAATCAGGGGGGCTCCTATAATTCACCCCTCCACTTT
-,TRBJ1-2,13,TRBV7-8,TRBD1,CASSSALPRGYTF,TGTGCCAGCAGCTCGGCTTTGCCCAGGGGGTACACCTTC
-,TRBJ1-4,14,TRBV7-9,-,CASSTQQINEKLFF,TGTGCCAGCAGCACACAGCAGATTAATGAAAAACTGTTTTTT
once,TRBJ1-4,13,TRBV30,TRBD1,CAWTGGANEKLFF,TGTGCCTGGACAGGGGGAGCGAATGAAAAACTGTTTTTT
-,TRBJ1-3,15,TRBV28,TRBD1,CASSSGQGKGNTIYF,TGTGCCAGCAGTTCCGGACAGGGTAAAGGAAACACCATATATTTT
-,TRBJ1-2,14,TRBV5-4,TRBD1,CASSRDSTNYGYTF,TGTGCCAGCAGCCGGGACAGTACTAACTATGGCTACACCTTC
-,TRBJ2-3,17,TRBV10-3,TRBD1,CAISVSSGTGGTDTQYF,TGTGCCATCAGTGTGTCTTCTGGGACAGGGGGCACAGATACGCAGTATTTT
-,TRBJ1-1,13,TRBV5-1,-,CASSWGGGTEAFF,TGCGCCAGCTCCTGGGGAGGGGGTACTGAAGCTTTCTTT
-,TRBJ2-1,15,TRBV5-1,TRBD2,CASSSGPRGDNEQFF,TGCGCCAGCAGCTCGGGACCTCGGGGGGACAATGAGCAGTTCTTC
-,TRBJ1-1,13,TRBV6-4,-,CASSEQENTEAFF,TGTGCCAGCAGTGAACAGGAGAACACTGAAGCTTTCTTT
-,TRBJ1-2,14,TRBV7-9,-,CASSGEGANYGYTF,TGTGCCAGCAGCGGGGAGGGAGCTAACTATGGCTACACCTTC
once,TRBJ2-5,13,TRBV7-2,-,CASSLGYRETQYF,TGTGCCAGCAGCTTAGGGTACAGGGAGACCCAGTACTTC
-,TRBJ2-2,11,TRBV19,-,CASHNTGELFF,TGTGCCAGTCATAACACCGGGGAGCTGTTTTTT
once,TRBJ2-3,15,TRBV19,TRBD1,CASSTQGKRTDTQYF,TGTGCCAGTAGCACACAGGGGAAGCGCACAGATACGCAGTATTTT
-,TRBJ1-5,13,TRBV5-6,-,CASSLGAYQPQHF,TGTGCCAGCAGCTTGGGCGCTTATCAGCCCCAGCATTTT
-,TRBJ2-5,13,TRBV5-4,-,CASCPQEAETQYF,TGTGCCTCATGCCCCCAGGAGGCAGAGACCCAGTACTTC
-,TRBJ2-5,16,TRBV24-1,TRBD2,CATSDSTSGGQETQYF,TGTGCCACCAGTGACTCGACTAGCGGGGGCCAAGAGACCCAGTACTTC
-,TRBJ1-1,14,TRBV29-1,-,CSVEEWGRGTEAFF,TGCAGCGTTGAAGAATGGGGCCGCGGCACTGAAGCTTTCTTT
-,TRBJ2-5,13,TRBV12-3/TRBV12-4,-,CASSFGQGETQYF,TGTGCCAGCAGTTTCGGGCAGGGGGAGACCCAGTACTTC
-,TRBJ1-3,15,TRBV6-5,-,CASSRPQHHGNTIYF,TGTGCCAGCAGTCGCCCACAGCACCATGGAAACACCATATATTTT
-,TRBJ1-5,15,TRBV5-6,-,CASSLSEGGNQPQHF,TGTGCCAGCAGCTTGTCTGAGGGTGGCAATCAGCCCCAGCATTTT
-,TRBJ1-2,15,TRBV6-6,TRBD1,CASRNKGAANYGYTF,TGTGCCAGCAGAAACAAGGGGGCCGCTAACTATGGCTACACCTTC
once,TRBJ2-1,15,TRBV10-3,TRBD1,CAIKQQGASYNEQFF,TGTGCCATCAAGCAACAGGGGGCATCCTACAATGAGCAGTTCTTC
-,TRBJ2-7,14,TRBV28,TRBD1,CASSSGQSRFEQYF,TGTGCCAGCAGTTCGGGACAGAGTCGCTTCGAGCAGTACTTC
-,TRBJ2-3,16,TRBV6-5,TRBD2,CASSSGRGGHSDTQYF,TGTGCCAGCAGTTCAGGCCGCGGGGGGCACTCAGATACGCAGTATTTT
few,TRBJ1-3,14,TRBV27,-,CASSKVASGNTIYF,TGTGCCAGCAGTAAAGTGGCCTCTGGAAACACCATATATTTT
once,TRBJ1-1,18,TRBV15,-,CATSREYGSTGLNTEAFF,TGTGCCACCAGCAGAGAATACGGTTCGACAGGCCTGAACACTGAAGCTTTCTTT
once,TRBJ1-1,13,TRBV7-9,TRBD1,CASSKTGWTEAFF,TGTGCCAGCAGCAAGACAGGGTGGACTGAAGCTTTCTTT
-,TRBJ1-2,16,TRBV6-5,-,CASSYYTGRVDLGYTF,TGTGCCAGCAGTTACTATACAGGGCGCGTCGACCTAGGCTACACCTTC
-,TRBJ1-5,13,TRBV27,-,CASSFRENQPQHF,TGTGCCAGCAGTTTCCGGGAGAATCAGCCCCAGCATTTT
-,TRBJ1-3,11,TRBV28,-,CASGPLNTIYF,TGTGCCAGCGGCCCTTTAAACACCATATATTTT
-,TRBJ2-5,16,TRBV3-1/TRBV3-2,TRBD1,CASSLRRDRGQETQYF,TGTGCCAGCAGCCTGAGGCGGGACAGGGGGCAAGAGACCCAGTACTTC
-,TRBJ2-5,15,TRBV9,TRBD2,CASSFQTSGQETQYF,TGTGCCAGCAGCTTCCAGACTAGCGGACAAGAGACCCAGTACTTC
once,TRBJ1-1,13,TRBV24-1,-,CATSEEQDTEAFF,TGTGCCACCAGTGAGGAACAGGACACTGAAGCTTTCTTT